Listed below are T cell receptor beta chains from one sample, sequenced in a study of T cells in localized non-small cell lung cancer. The assay was immunoSEQ multiplex PCR, and TCRdb's table has in-frame clones only and misses some. The table records around 130,000 clones, more than 80% of them present only once. Sequenced material: peripheral blood, taken before any cancer treatment. The receptors stem from a female donor of 60 years or more with stage I lung adenocarcinoma. The CDR3 runs from the conserved cysteine through the conserved F or W. Each record gives: CDR3 length, V gene, J gene, D gene, clone size, CDR3 protein, CDR3 DNA. D genes are given only for firm matches. Size tells how often a clone was seen (once, few, many) or the class of an expanded clone, and some rows leave it out.

>15|TRBV10-1|TRBJ2-1|NA|few
CASSGKGPSYNEQFF
TGCGCCAGCAGTGGGAAGGGACCGAGCTACAATGAGCAGTTCTTC
>17|TRBV5-1|TRBJ2-1|TRBD1|NA
CASKGTGAATKNNEQFF
TGCGCCAGCAAAGGAACAGGGGCCGCAACGAAAAACAATGAGCAGTTCTTC
>15|TRBV5-4|TRBJ2-1|NA|NA
CASSPASGSYNEQFF
TGTGCCAGCAGCCCGGCTTCGGGCTCCTACAATGAGCAGTTCTTC
>15|TRBV28|TRBJ2-7|TRBD2|NA
CASSPSSSGTYEQYF
TGTGCCAGCAGTCCCTCTTCTAGCGGCACCTACGAGCAGTACTTC
>13|TRBV2|TRBJ2-3|NA|NA
CASRGTGGSTQYF
TGTGCCAGCAGGGGGACTGGTGGCTCTACGCAGTATTTT
>13|TRBV5-4|TRBJ1-1|NA|NA
CASRQERFTEAFF
TGTGCCAGCAGACAAGAAAGATTCACTGAAGCTTTCTTT
>16|TRBV9|TRBJ2-7|TRBD2|NA
CASSVGIAGSSYEQYF
TGTGCCAGCAGCGTAGGAATAGCGGGGAGCTCCTACGAGCAGTACTTC
>13|TRBV7-3|TRBJ2-2|NA|NA
CASSLTGTGELFF
TGTGCCAGCAGCTTAACGGGCACCGGGGAGCTGTTTTTT
>15|TRBV2|TRBJ1-5|NA|NA
CASSGQYYSNQPQHF
TGTGCCAGCAGTGGACAGTACTATAGCAATCAGCCCCAGCATTTT
>16|TRBV7-2|TRBJ2-2|NA|NA
CASSPWTSGGTGELFF
TGTGCCAGCAGTCCCTGGACCAGCGGAGGGACCGGGGAGCTGTTTTTT
>15|TRBV11-1|TRBJ2-7|TRBD1|NA
CASSLQTGGSYEQYF
TGTGCCAGCAGCTTGCAGACAGGGGGCTCCTACGAGCAGTACTTC
>14|TRBV6-6|TRBJ1-3|NA|NA
CASNPSPSANTIYF
TGTGCCAGCAATCCCAGCCCGTCGGCAAACACCATATATTTT
>15|TRBV10-3|TRBJ2-7|NA|NA
CATAMTDGSSYEQYF
TGTGCCACCGCAATGACAGATGGGAGCTCCTACGAGCAGTACTTC
>16|TRBV7-8|TRBJ2-2|TRBD2|NA
CASSSSSGPRGGELFF
TGTGCCAGCAGTTCTTCTAGCGGCCCACGGGGCGGGGAGCTGTTTTTT
>14|TRBV2|TRBJ1-2|NA|NA
CASRTRGTNYGYTF
TGTGCCAGCAGGACAAGGGGGACTAACTATGGCTACACCTTC
>12|TRBV6-1|TRBJ2-5|NA|NA
CASERSQETQYF
TGTGCCAGTGAACGTTCCCAAGAGACCCAGTACTTC
>14|TRBV7-3|TRBJ1-2|NA|few
CASSPDDQIKGYTF
TGTGCCAGCAGCCCCGATGACCAGATCAAGGGCTACACCTTC
>15|TRBV7-2|TRBJ2-7|TRBD1|NA
CASSPGDRRVGEQYF
TGTGCCAGCAGCCCTGGGGACAGGCGCGTGGGGGAGCAGTACTTC
>14|TRBV6-5|TRBJ1-5|NA|NA
CASTLSFEDQPQHF
TGTGCCAGCACCTTGAGTTTTGAGGATCAGCCCCAGCATTTT
>13|TRBV5-6|TRBJ2-2|NA|NA
CASSLGTLGELFF
TGTGCCAGCAGCCTGGGAACTCTGGGGGAGCTGTTTTTT
>12|TRBV9|TRBJ2-3|NA|NA
CASSAALGTQYF
TGTGCCAGCAGCGCCGCCCTTGGAACGCAGTATTTT
>13|TRBV11-2|TRBJ1-1|NA|NA
CASSLIAGGIPFF
TGTGCCAGCAGCTTAATAGCAGGTGGGATCCCTTTCTTT
>15|TRBV7-2|TRBJ2-7|TRBD2|NA
CASSLGTSGLYEQYF
TGTGCCAGCAGCTTAGGGACTAGCGGACTCTACGAGCAGTACTTC
>13|TRBV5-6|TRBJ2-4|TRBD1|NA
CASRPTGGNIQYF
TGTGCCAGCAGACCCACAGGGGGGAACATTCAGTACTTC
>16|TRBV5-4|TRBJ2-7|TRBD2|NA
CASSPGLAGISYEQYF
TGTGCCAGCAGCCCGGGACTAGCGGGGATCTCCTACGAGCAGTACTTC
>12|TRBV28|TRBJ2-7|TRBD1|NA
CASMGQGKKQYF
TGTGCCAGCATGGGACAGGGGAAGAAGCAGTACTTC
>14|TRBV2|TRBJ2-7|TRBD2|once
CASTYAGGFYEQYF
TGTGCCAGCACTTATGCGGGAGGTTTCTACGAGCAGTACTTC
>11|TRBV28|TRBJ1-2|TRBD1|once
CACSQGTGYTF
TGTGCCTGTTCACAGGGGACCGGCTACACCTTC
>18|TRBV11-2|TRBJ1-5|NA|NA
CASSLDIGSRVLHQPQHF
TGTGCCAGCAGCTTAGATATAGGGAGTCGGGTCCTTCATCAGCCCCAGCATTTT
>13|TRBV11-2|TRBJ2-5|NA|NA
CASSLLRAGTQYF
TGTGCCAGCAGCTTACTCAGGGCCGGGACCCAGTACTTC
>15|TRBV7-2|TRBJ2-5|TRBD1|NA
CASSSQGASRETQYF
TGTGCCAGCAGCTCCCAGGGGGCGAGTCGGGAGACCCAGTACTTC
>13|TRBV11-3|TRBJ2-2|TRBD1|NA
CASSLQGIGELFF
TGTGCCAGCAGCCTACAGGGGATAGGGGAGCTGTTTTTT
>14|TRBV21-1|TRBJ2-1|NA|once
CAIPTSETHNEQFF
TGTGCCATCCCGACTAGCGAGACCCACAATGAGCAGTTCTTC
>13|TRBV10-3|TRBJ1-1|NA|NA
CAISESQGTEAFF
TGTGCCATCAGTGAGTCTCAGGGGACTGAAGCTTTCTTT
>14|TRBV6-5|TRBJ1-5|NA|NA
CASSYSGVHQPQHF
TGTGCCAGCAGTTACTCCGGGGTCCATCAGCCCCAGCATTTT
>12|TRBV2|TRBJ2-7|NA|NA
CASSQSSYEQYF
TGTGCCAGCAGCCAGTCCTCCTACGAGCAGTACTTC
>13|TRBV10-3|TRBJ1-2|NA|NA
CAISESPLLGYTF
TGTGCCATCAGTGAGAGTCCCTTGCTGGGCTACACCTTC
>15|TRBV5-4|TRBJ2-5|NA|NA
CASSLGRVRQETQYF
TGTGCCAGCAGCTTGGGTCGGGTCCGGCAAGAGACCCAGTACTTC
>15|TRBV27|TRBJ1-1|NA|NA
CASRASGAANTEAFF
TGTGCCAGCAGAGCCTCCGGGGCGGCAAACACTGAAGCTTTCTTT
>11|TRBV29-1|TRBJ2-7|NA|once
CSVVRDYEQYF
TGCAGCGTTGTCCGAGACTACGAGCAGTACTTC
>15|TRBV30|TRBJ2-7|TRBD2|NA
CAWTLSGGKTYEQYF
TGTGCCTGGACCCTATCGGGGGGAAAGACCTACGAGCAGTACTTC
>16|TRBV7-9|TRBJ2-6|TRBD1|NA
CASSLTGGAGANVLTF
TGTGCCAGCAGCTTAACAGGGGGCGCTGGGGCCAACGTCCTGACTTTC
>16|TRBV5-1|TRBJ2-1|TRBD2|NA
CASSDGLARSYNEQFF
TGCGCCAGCAGCGACGGACTAGCGAGATCCTACAATGAGCAGTTCTTC
>13|TRBV9|TRBJ2-7|NA|NA
CASSPRDSYEQYF
TGTGCCAGCAGCCCCCGCGACTCCTACGAGCAGTACTTC
>14|TRBV5-1|TRBJ1-1|NA|NA
CASSLRTENTEAFF
TGCGCCAGCAGCTTACGGACGGAGAACACTGAAGCTTTCTTT
>15|TRBV28|TRBJ1-2|NA|NA
CASSSSVDARYGYTF
TGTGCCAGCAGCTCCTCCGTGGACGCCCGTTATGGCTACACCTTC
>16|TRBV5-1|TRBJ1-1|NA|NA
CASSFPEGLMNTEAFF
TGCGCCAGCAGCTTCCCCGAGGGACTTATGAACACTGAAGCTTTCTTT
>15|TRBV5-1|TRBJ1-6|NA|NA
CASNPEGFYNSPLHF
TGCGCCAGCAATCCCGAAGGCTTCTATAATTCACCCCTCCACTTT
>15|TRBV5-5|TRBJ2-7|NA|NA
CASSLVPGSSYEQYF
TGTGCCAGCAGCTTGGTCCCGGGGAGCTCCTACGAGCAGTACTTC
>15|TRBV9|TRBJ2-5|TRBD1|NA
CASSPVGTGRETQYF
TGTGCCAGCAGCCCCGTAGGGACAGGGAGGGAGACCCAGTACTTC
>15|TRBV28|TRBJ1-3|TRBD1|NA
CASSWTGGVRNTIYF
TGTGCCAGCAGTTGGACAGGGGGCGTAAGAAACACCATATATTTT
>14|TRBV27|TRBJ2-3|TRBD2|NA
CASKLAGGTDTQYF
TGTGCCAGCAAATTAGCGGGAGGGACAGATACGCAGTATTTT
>13|TRBV2|TRBJ2-3|TRBD2|once
CASNLAGSDTQYF
TGTGCCAGCAACCTAGCGGGATCGGATACGCAGTATTTT
>17|TRBV7-2|TRBJ1-2|TRBD1|NA
CASSSPSVGTGRYGYTF
TGTGCCAGCAGCTCGCCTTCGGTTGGGACAGGGAGGTATGGCTACACCTTC
>18|TRBV27|TRBJ2-1|NA|NA
CASSLSRWGLALNNEQFF
TGTGCCAGCAGTTTATCGAGGTGGGGGCTAGCCCTAAACAATGAGCAGTTCTTC